These T cell receptor beta chains were read from a single sample in a study of blood T cell repertoires in COVID-19. Sequencing was performed with immunoSEQ multiplex PCR; in TCRdb, only in-frame clones are kept and a portion is missing. The data hold 70,000 to 75,000 clones, with roughly 76% observed a single time. The source material was peripheral blood. Every receptor here comes from a woman between 65 and 79 years old with acute or convalescent COVID-19. CDR3s include the opening cysteine and the closing phenylalanine or tryptophan. Each record gives: D gene, V gene, clone size, J gene, CDR3 protein, CDR3 DNA. A D gene is named only where the DNA matches it firmly. Clone sizes are given selectively: once, few, many, or a class where the clone is expanded.

d_gene: -; v_gene: TRBV6-5; abundance: -; j_gene: TRBJ2-2; CDR3aa: CASSYGRGRNTGELFF; CDR3nt: TGTGCCAGCAGTTACGGGCGGGGACGGAACACCGGGGAGCTGTTTTTT
d_gene: -; v_gene: TRBV28; abundance: once; j_gene: TRBJ2-1; CDR3aa: CASRARAGAGEQFF; CDR3nt: TGTGCCAGCCGCGCGCGGGCGGGGGCTGGTGAGCAGTTCTTC
d_gene: TRBD1; v_gene: TRBV4-1; abundance: -; j_gene: TRBJ1-4; CDR3aa: CASRQRDRGTNEKLFF; CDR3nt: TGCGCCAGCAGACAGAGGGACAGGGGAACTAATGAAAAACTGTTTTTT
d_gene: TRBD1; v_gene: TRBV5-5; abundance: -; j_gene: TRBJ1-1; CDR3aa: CASSLEGQGAQAFF; CDR3nt: TGTGCCAGCAGCTTGGAAGGACAGGGGGCGCAAGCTTTCTTT
d_gene: -; v_gene: TRBV7-9; abundance: -; j_gene: TRBJ2-1; CDR3aa: CASRGGLSYNEQFF; CDR3nt: TGTGCCTCAAGGGGGGGGCTGTCCTACAATGAGCAGTTCTTC
d_gene: TRBD2; v_gene: TRBV7-2; abundance: -; j_gene: TRBJ2-7; CDR3aa: CASRGSGRPRYEQYF; CDR3nt: TGTGCCAGCAGGGGTAGCGGGAGGCCACGCTACGAGCAGTACTTC
d_gene: TRBD1; v_gene: TRBV19; abundance: -; j_gene: TRBJ1-6; CDR3aa: CASSSIQGAGGSPLHF; CDR3nt: TGTGCCAGTAGTTCCATACAGGGGGCTGGGGGTTCACCCCTCCACTTT
d_gene: TRBD1; v_gene: TRBV7-2; abundance: once; j_gene: TRBJ2-7; CDR3aa: CASNRGLDPDYEQYF; CDR3nt: TGTGCCAGCAACAGGGGTCTAGATCCCGATTACGAGCAGTACTTC
d_gene: -; v_gene: TRBV19; abundance: -; j_gene: TRBJ1-1; CDR3aa: CASSTPGLKEAFF; CDR3nt: TGTGCCAGTAGTACCCCGGGACTAAAAGAAGCTTTCTTT
d_gene: -; v_gene: TRBV5-1; abundance: -; j_gene: TRBJ2-7; CDR3aa: CASSRVGQDYEQYF; CDR3nt: TGCGCCAGCAGCCGGGTGGGACAAGACTACGAGCAGTACTTC
d_gene: TRBD2; v_gene: TRBV24-1; abundance: -; j_gene: TRBJ2-7; CDR3aa: CATRSAGDLWYF; CDR3nt: TGTGCCACCAGGTCAGCGGGAGACTTGTGGTACTTC
d_gene: -; v_gene: TRBV5-8; abundance: -; j_gene: TRBJ1-1; CDR3aa: CASSRGQLNTEAFF; CDR3nt: TGTGCCAGCAGCCGAGGACAGCTGAACACTGAAGCTTTCTTT
d_gene: -; v_gene: TRBV5-6; abundance: -; j_gene: TRBJ2-7; CDR3aa: CASSFAASSYEQYF; CDR3nt: TGTGCCAGCAGCTTCGCGGCAAGCTCCTACGAGCAGTACTTC
d_gene: -; v_gene: TRBV28; abundance: -; j_gene: TRBJ1-5; CDR3aa: CASSLFGGTGQPQHF; CDR3nt: TGTGCCAGCAGTTTGTTTGGGGGGACCGGTCAGCCCCAGCATTTT
d_gene: -; v_gene: TRBV6-5; abundance: few; j_gene: TRBJ1-3; CDR3aa: CASSYVRAQGNTIYF; CDR3nt: TGTGCCAGCAGTTACGTCAGGGCTCAAGGAAACACCATATATTTT
d_gene: -; v_gene: TRBV6-1; abundance: once; j_gene: TRBJ2-7; CDR3aa: CASSVVKAGNYEQYF; CDR3nt: TGTGCCAGCAGCGTGGTAAAGGCGGGTAACTACGAGCAGTACTTC
d_gene: -; v_gene: TRBV5-4; abundance: few; j_gene: TRBJ1-1; CDR3aa: CASSTRGGRGTEAFF; CDR3nt: TGTGCCAGCAGCACGAGGGGGGGACGAGGCACTGAAGCTTTCTTT
d_gene: -; v_gene: TRBV7-6; abundance: -; j_gene: TRBJ2-7; CDR3aa: CASSLGGSTEYEQYF; CDR3nt: TGTGCCAGCAGCTTAGGCGGCAGCACGGAATACGAGCAGTACTTC
d_gene: -; v_gene: TRBV2; abundance: -; j_gene: TRBJ1-5; CDR3aa: CASSDWGGVQPQHF; CDR3nt: TGTGCCAGCAGTGACTGGGGGGGGGTGCAGCCCCAGCATTTT
d_gene: TRBD2; v_gene: TRBV5-1; abundance: -; j_gene: TRBJ2-5; CDR3aa: CASSLGAGGETQYF; CDR3nt: TGCGCCAGCAGCTTGGGTGCGGGAGGGGAGACCCAGTACTTC
d_gene: -; v_gene: TRBV5-1; abundance: -; j_gene: TRBJ2-7; CDR3aa: CASSPLTETYEQYF; CDR3nt: TGCGCCAGCAGCCCACTGACAGAAACCTACGAGCAGTACTTC
d_gene: -; v_gene: TRBV10-3; abundance: -; j_gene: TRBJ1-1; CDR3aa: CAISESIGPTDTEAFF; CDR3nt: TGTGCCATCAGTGAGTCGATCGGACCGACAGACACTGAAGCTTTCTTT
d_gene: -; v_gene: TRBV6-5; abundance: -; j_gene: TRBJ1-3; CDR3aa: CATSPYPTGRNTIYF; CDR3nt: TGTGCCACCTCTCCCTACCCCACAGGAAGAAACACCATATATTTT
d_gene: TRBD1; v_gene: TRBV19; abundance: -; j_gene: TRBJ1-2; CDR3aa: CASSDPGTGVGYTF; CDR3nt: TGTGCCAGTAGCGACCCCGGGACAGGGGTCGGCTACACCTTC
d_gene: TRBD1; v_gene: TRBV30; abundance: -; j_gene: TRBJ1-5; CDR3aa: CAWSGQGLQPQHF; CDR3nt: TGTGCCTGGAGTGGACAGGGGTTGCAGCCCCAGCATTTT
d_gene: -; v_gene: TRBV11-3; abundance: -; j_gene: TRBJ2-1; CDR3aa: CASSLNGDNEQFF; CDR3nt: TGTGCCAGCAGCTTAAACGGGGACAATGAGCAGTTCTTC
d_gene: -; v_gene: TRBV4-1; abundance: -; j_gene: TRBJ2-1; CDR3aa: CASSQGFGASYNEQFF; CDR3nt: TGCGCCAGCAGCCAAGGGTTCGGAGCGTCCTACAATGAGCAGTTCTTC
d_gene: -; v_gene: TRBV3-1/TRBV3-2; abundance: -; j_gene: TRBJ2-5; CDR3aa: CASSQRYLQETQYF; CDR3nt: TGTGCCAGCAGCCAGAGATACCTCCAAGAGACCCAGTACTTC
d_gene: TRBD2; v_gene: TRBV5-1; abundance: -; j_gene: TRBJ2-7; CDR3aa: CASSPNPREDEQYF; CDR3nt: TGCGCCAGCAGCCCCAATCCTCGGGAGGACGAGCAGTACTTC
d_gene: -; v_gene: TRBV7-9; abundance: few; j_gene: TRBJ2-7; CDR3aa: CASSEEGISYEQYF; CDR3nt: TGTGCCAGCAGTGAAGAGGGAATCAGCTACGAGCAGTACTTC